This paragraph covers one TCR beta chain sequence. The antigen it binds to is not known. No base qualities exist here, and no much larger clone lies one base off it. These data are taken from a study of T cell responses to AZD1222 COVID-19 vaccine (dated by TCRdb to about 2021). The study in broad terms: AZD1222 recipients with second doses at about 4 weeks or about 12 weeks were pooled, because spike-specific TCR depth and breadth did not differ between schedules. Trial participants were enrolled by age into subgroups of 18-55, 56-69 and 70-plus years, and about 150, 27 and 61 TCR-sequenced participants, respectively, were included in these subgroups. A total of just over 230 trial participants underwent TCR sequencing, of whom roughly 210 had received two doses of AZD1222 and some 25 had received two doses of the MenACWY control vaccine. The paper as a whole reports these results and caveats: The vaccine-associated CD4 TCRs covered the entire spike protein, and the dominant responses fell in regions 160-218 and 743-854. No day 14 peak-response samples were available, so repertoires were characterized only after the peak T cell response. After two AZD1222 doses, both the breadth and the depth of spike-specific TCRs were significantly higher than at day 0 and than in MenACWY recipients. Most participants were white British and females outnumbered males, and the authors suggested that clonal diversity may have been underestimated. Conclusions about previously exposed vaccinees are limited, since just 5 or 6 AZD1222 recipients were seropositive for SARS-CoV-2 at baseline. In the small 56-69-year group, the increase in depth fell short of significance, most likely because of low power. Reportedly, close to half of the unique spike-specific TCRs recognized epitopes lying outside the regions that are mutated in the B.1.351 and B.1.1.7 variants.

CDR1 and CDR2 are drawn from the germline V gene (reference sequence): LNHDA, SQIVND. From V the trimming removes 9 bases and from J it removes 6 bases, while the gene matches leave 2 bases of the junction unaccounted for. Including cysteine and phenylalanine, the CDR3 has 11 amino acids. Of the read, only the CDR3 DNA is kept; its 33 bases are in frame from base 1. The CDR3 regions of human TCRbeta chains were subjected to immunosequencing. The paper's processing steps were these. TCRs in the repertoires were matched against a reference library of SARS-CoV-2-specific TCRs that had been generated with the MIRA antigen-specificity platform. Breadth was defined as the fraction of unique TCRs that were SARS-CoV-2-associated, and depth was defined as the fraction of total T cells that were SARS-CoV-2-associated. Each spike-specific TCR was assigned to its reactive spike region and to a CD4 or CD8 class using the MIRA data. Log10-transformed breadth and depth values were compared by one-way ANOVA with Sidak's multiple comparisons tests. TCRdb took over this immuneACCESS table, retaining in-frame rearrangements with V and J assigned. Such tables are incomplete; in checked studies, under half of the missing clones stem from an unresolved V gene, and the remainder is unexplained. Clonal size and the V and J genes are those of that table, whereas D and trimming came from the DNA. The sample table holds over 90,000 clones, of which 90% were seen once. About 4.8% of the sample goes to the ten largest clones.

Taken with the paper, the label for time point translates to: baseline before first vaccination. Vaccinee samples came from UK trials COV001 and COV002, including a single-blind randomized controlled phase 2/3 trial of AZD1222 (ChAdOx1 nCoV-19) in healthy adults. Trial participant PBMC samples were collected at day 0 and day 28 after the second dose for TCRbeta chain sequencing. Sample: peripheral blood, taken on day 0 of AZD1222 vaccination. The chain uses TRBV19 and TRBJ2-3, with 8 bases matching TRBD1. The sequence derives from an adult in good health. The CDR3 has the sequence CASRTGDTQYF. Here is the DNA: TGTGCCAGCCGGACAGGGGATACGCAGTATTTT.